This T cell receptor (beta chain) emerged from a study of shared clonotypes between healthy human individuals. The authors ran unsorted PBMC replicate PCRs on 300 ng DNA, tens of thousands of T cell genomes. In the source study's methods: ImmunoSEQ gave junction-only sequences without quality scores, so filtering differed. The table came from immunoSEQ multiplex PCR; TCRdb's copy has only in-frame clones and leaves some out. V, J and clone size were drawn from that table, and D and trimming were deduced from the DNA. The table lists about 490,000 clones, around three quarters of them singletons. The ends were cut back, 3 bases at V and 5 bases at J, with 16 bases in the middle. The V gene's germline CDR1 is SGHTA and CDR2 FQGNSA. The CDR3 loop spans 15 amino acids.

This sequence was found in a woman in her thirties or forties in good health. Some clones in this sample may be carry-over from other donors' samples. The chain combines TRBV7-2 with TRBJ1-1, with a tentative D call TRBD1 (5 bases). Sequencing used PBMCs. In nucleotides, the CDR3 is TGTGCCAGCAGCTTTTATCAGGGAGGTGGGACTGAAGCTTTCTTT. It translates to CASSFYQGGGTEAFF. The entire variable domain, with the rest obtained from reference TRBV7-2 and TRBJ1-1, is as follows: GAGVSQSPSNKVTEKGKDVELRCDPISGHTALYWYRQSLGQGLEFLIYFQGNSAPDKSGLPSDRFSAERTGGSVSTLTIQRTQQEDSAVYLCASSFYQGGGTEAFFGQGTRLTVV.